A single sample gave rise to the 20 T cell receptor beta chains below, sequenced in a study of T cell changes during pregnancy in multiple sclerosis. TCRdb keeps only in-frame clones here, not all; method: immunoSEQ multiplex PCR. The repertoire consists of more than 70,000 clones, with 85% to 95% occurring once and the leading ten covering less than 2.5%. The specimen was peripheral blood, collected before pregnancy. These receptors originate from a female donor with multiple sclerosis, enrolled in a pregnancy study.

The chain joins TRBV5-4 to TRBJ2-3, with D possibly matching TRBD2 (6 bases). The V end was cut by 4 bases, the J end by 8 bases, with 20 bases between. The germline CDR1 and CDR2 sequences are SGHNT and YYREEE (reference sequence). The CDR3 is made up of 15 amino acids. The CDR3 is CASSAPSGESSTQYF. The CDR3 region has the DNA TGTGCCAGCAGCGCACCCTCGGGAGAATCGAGTACGCAGTATTTT. Looking up the rest from reference TRBV5-4 and TRBJ2-3 gives the full variable domain: ETGVTQSPTHLIKTRGQQVTLRCSSQSGHNTVSWYQQALGQGPQFIFQYYREEENGRGNFPPRFSGLQFPNYSSELNVNALELDDSALYLCASSAPSGESSTQYFGPGTRLTVL.

A single count supports this clone. The chain links TRBV19 to TRBJ1-4; D remains ambiguous. The V end lost 3 bases, the J end lost 5 bases, and 10 bases lay between the germline ends. Germline CDR1 is LNHDA and CDR2 is SQIVND (reference sequence). CDR3 length: 14 amino acids. This CDR3 is CASSMRAVNEKLFF. In DNA form, the CDR3 reads TGTGCCAGTAGTATGAGGGCGGTGAATGAAAAACTGTTTTTT.

V gene TRBV4-3 combines with J gene TRBJ2-7, with TRBD2 identical over 11 bases. The germline V gene has CDR1 LGHNA and CDR2 YSLEER. The CDR3 sequence is 16 residues long. V was pared by 0 bases and J by 3 bases, with 4 bases of the junction left unmatched. CDR3 in DNA: TGCGCCAGCAGCCAAGAGCACCTAGCGGGAGGCTACGAGCAGTACTTC. It encodes CASSQEHLAGGYEQYF.

Only one count was recorded for this clone. The rearrangement joins TRBV5-4 to TRBJ2-7; 9 bases are a match to TRBD2. CDR3 size: 15 residues. With 2 bases clipped from V and 6 bases from J, the junction kept 9 bases outside the gene matches. Germline values: CDR1 SGHNT, CDR2 YYREEE (reference sequence). In nucleotides, the CDR3 is TGTGCCAGCAGCTTCAGGAGCGGGAGGTTGGGCGAGCAGTACTTC. This sequence encodes CASSFRSGRLGEQYF.

A remark on this clone: Germline is not matched at one junction end, which may reflect a read error. The CDR3: CASSEGVGDTIYF. In DNA form, the CDR3 reads TGTGCCAGCTCAGAGGGAGTTGGAGACACCATATATTTT. The V and J genes are TRBV18 and TRBJ1-3; D is unresolved. CDR1 and CDR2 (germline): KGHSH, LQKENI. The CDR3 has 13 amino acids.

The chain has TRBV18 and TRBJ1-1, with 10 bases aligning to TRBD1. The CDR3 spans 14 residues. The germline CDR1 and CDR2 sequences are KGHSH and LQKENI. The ends lost 4 bases at V and 4 bases at J; junction bases unmatched: 3. The CDR3 loop is CASSRQGASTEAFF. The CDR3, as DNA: TGTGCCAGCTCACGACAGGGGGCAAGCACTGAAGCTTTCTTT.

The chain recombines TRBV5-4 with TRBJ2-5, with TRBD1 as a possible D gene (5 bases). The V end lost 4 bases, the J end lost 0 bases, and 16 bases lay between the germline ends. Germline assignment: CDR1 SGHNT and CDR2 YYREEE (reference sequence). The CDR3 runs 16 residues. The chain's CDR3 is CASSRTGDLYQETQYF. CDR3 bases: TGTGCCAGCAGCAGAACAGGAGACCTTTACCAAGAGACCCAGTACTTC.

This rearrangement joins TRBV11-2 to TRBJ1-1; D unclear. Germline V gives CDR1 SGHAT, CDR2 FQNNGV. The CDR3 contains 14 residues. Between the trimmed V and J ends, which lost 2 bases and 1 base, there was a span of 8 bases. CDR3 residues: CASSLNPGNTEAFF. The CDR3 coding sequence is TGTGCCAGCAGCTTAAACCCAGGGAACACTGAAGCTTTCTTT. Supplemented by reference TRBV11-2 and TRBJ1-1, the full variable domain reads EAGVAQSPRYKIIEKRQSVAFWCNPISGHATLYWYQQILGQGPKLLIQFQNNGVVDDSQLPKDRFSAERLKGVDSTLKIQPAKLEDSAVYLCASSLNPGNTEAFFGQGTRLTVV.

This chain connects TRBV5-1 to TRBJ2-6; the match to TRBD1 covers 7 bases. Germline V gene lookup returns CDR1 SGHRS and CDR2 YFSETQ. CDR3 length equals 17 residues. V shed 0 bases and J 3 bases; nucleotides not matched to a gene: 6. Here the CDR3 reads CASSLERTGDGANVLTF. The CDR3 bases are TGCGCCAGCAGCTTGGAGCGCACAGGGGATGGGGCCAACGTCCTGACTTTC.

This clone was picked up one time. J is TRBJ1-2 and V is TRBV14; D is perhaps TRBD1 (5 bases). The CDR3 is 18 residues long. The V end was cut by 0 bases, the J end by 8 bases, with 25 bases between. Germline values: CDR1 SGHDN, CDR2 FVKESK. As DNA, the CDR3 is TGTGCCAGCAGCCAAGAAGAATGGGCAGGGCGCCACCCTATCGGCTACACCTTC. Protein sequence: CASSQEEWAGRHPIGYTF.

V usage is TRBV14 and J usage is TRBJ1-4; no reliable D call. Per germline, CDR1 SGHDN and CDR2 FVKESK. The length of the CDR3 is 17 residues. Trimming cost V 3 bases and J 0 bases, with 14 bases left between them. Here the CDR3 reads CASSQDDKTPTNEKLFF. CDR3 nucleotide sequence: TGTGCCAGCAGCCAGGATGATAAGACACCAACTAATGAAAAACTGTTTTTT.

The chain employs TRBV11-2 and TRBJ2-3; weak D call: TRBD2 (7 bases). This CDR3 comprises 19 residues. V lost 3 bases to trimming and J lost 0 bases, with 22 bases between them. CDR1 is SGHAT and CDR2 is FQNNGV in the germline V gene. The CDR3 sequence: CASSFRKGGARSSTDTQYF. The CDR3 bases are TGTGCCAGCAGCTTCCGAAAAGGGGGGGCTCGTTCTAGCACAGATACGCAGTATTTT.

V usage is TRBV28 and J usage is TRBJ2-1; possibly TRBD1 for D (6 bases). Germline CDR1 is MDHEN and CDR2 is SYDVKM. Trimming stripped 5 bases from V and 2 bases from J, with 10 bases between. There are 14 residues in the CDR3. CDR3 sequence: CASSPQGPYNEQFF. The CDR3 coding sequence is TGTGCCAGCAGTCCACAGGGACCCTACAATGAGCAGTTCTTC.

V usage is TRBV9 and J usage is TRBJ2-7, with TRBD2 as a possible D gene (7 bases). Germline CDR1 and CDR2: SGDLS and YYNGEE. V was pared by 1 base and J by 4 bases, with 12 bases between. The length of the CDR3 is 14 residues. CDR3 amino acids: CASSVSGDIYEQYF. Here the CDR3 DNA reads TGTGCCAGCAGCGTAAGCGGGGACATATACGAGCAGTACTTC.

V gene TRBV14 combines with J gene TRBJ2-7, with 11 positions matching TRBD2. With 6 bases clipped from V and 4 bases from J, the junction kept 8 bases outside the gene matches. The CDR3 totals 15 residues. Germline assignment: CDR1 SGHDN and CDR2 FVKESK. The CDR3 region is CASSPRGLAAYEQYF. For the CDR3, the DNA is TGTGCCAGCAGTCCAAGGGGACTAGCGGCGTACGAGCAGTACTTC.

The chain uses TRBV4-3 and TRBJ2-2; D remains unclear. Germline CDR1 LGHNA, CDR2 YSLEER. The V end was cut by 3 bases, the J end by 4 bases, with 9 bases between. The CDR3 spans 14 residues. The CDR3 loop is CASSQESTTGELFF. CDR3 coding DNA: TGCGCCAGCAGCCAGGAGAGCACCACCGGGGAGCTGTTTTTT.

In its sample, this clone was seen once. The chain links TRBV27 to TRBJ2-1, with TRBD2 matching over 11 bases. The ends lost 4 bases at V and 4 bases at J; junction bases unmatched: 3. The CDR3 sequence is 15 residues long. CDR1 is MNHEY and CDR2 is SMNVEV in the germline V gene (reference sequence). This CDR3 reads CASSSGTSGYNEQFF. The CDR3 nucleotides are TGTGCCAGCAGTTCCGGGACTAGCGGTTACAATGAGCAGTTCTTC.

This chain uses TRBV18 with TRBJ2-1; D is possibly TRBD1 (6 bases). Germline CDR1 and CDR2: KGHSH and LQKENI. V was cut by 6 bases and J by 4 bases, with 13 bases left in between. The CDR3 has 14 amino acids. The CDR3 region has the DNA TGTGCCAGCTCCTACCGACAGGAGTACAATGAGCAGTTCTTC. It is translated as CASSYRQEYNEQFF.

The chain recombines TRBV5-1 with TRBJ1-2; 9 positions match TRBD1. Per germline, CDR1 SGHRS and CDR2 YFSETQ. With V trimmed by 0 bases and J by 8 bases, 2 bases remained unmatched. This CDR3 comprises 13 residues. CDR3 region: CASSLGTGGGYTF. CDR3 bases: TGCGCCAGCAGCTTGGGCACAGGGGGCGGCTACACCTTC. Using reference TRBV5-1 and TRBJ1-2 for the parts outside the CDR3, the full variable domain is KAGVTQTPRYLIKTRGQQVTLSCSPISGHRSVSWYQQTPGQGLQFLFEYFSETQRNKGNFPGRFSGRQFSNSRSEMNVSTLELGDSALYLCASSLGTGGGYTFGSGTRLTVV.

This chain connects TRBV27 to TRBJ1-4, with D tentatively TRBD1 (5 bases). V gave up 5 bases and J gave up 4 bases, with 14 bases separating them. The CDR3 totals 15 residues. Germline V gene data show CDR1 as MNHEY and CDR2 as SMNVEV (reference sequence). CDR3 sequence (DNA): TGTGCCAGCAGTGGGGGAGGGCCTGGTAATGAAAAACTGTTTTTT. It encodes CASSGGGPGNEKLFF.